Sequencing of this T cell receptor (beta chain) was carried out in a study of blood T cell repertoires in COVID-19. Study background: Sites across the United States, Italy and Spain contributed samples from acute and convalescent COVID-19. Sample material is recorded as cDNA or gDNA derived from T cells, B-cell-depleted T cells, or PBMCs.

In the authors' workflow: Using reference gene primer amplification, nucleated cell counts were estimated. Generated by immunoSEQ multiplex PCR, the TCRdb table keeps only in-frame clones and is missing some. V and J calls and clone size are as listed in that table; D and trimming were resolved from the DNA. The sample has roughly 10,000 clones, 70% to 90% seen once. The CDR3 runs 14 residues. Germline lookup yields CDR1 GTSNPN and CDR2 SVGIG (reference sequence). The V end lost 8 bases, the J end lost 0 bases, and 17 bases lay between the germline ends. The chain recombines TRBV30 with TRBJ2-7; a possible D gene is TRBD2 (6 bases). Material for sequencing was peripheral blood. The origin of this receptor is a human donor in a cohort sampled during active COVID-19. The CDR3 loop reads CAGGHSSRSYEQYF. CDR3 DNA sequence: TGTGCCGGAGGGCACAGTTCCCGCTCCTACGAGCAGTACTTC. Full variable domain (outside the CDR3, taken from reference TRBV30 and TRBJ2-7): SQTIHQWPATLVQPVGSPLSLECTVEGTSNPNLYWYRQAAGRGLQLLFYSVGIGQISSEVPQNLSASRPQDRQFILSSKKLLLSDSGFYLCAGGHSSRSYEQYFGPGTRLTVT.